Listed below are T cell receptor beta chains from one sample, sequenced in a study of human T cells and chemical hapten exposure. MiXCR, applied by TCRdb to the RACE reads, yields one record per CDR3 protein. This table has more than 75,000 distinct CDR3 sequences, roughly a tenth appearing once. Here the sequenced sample was whole blood, taken in connection with sensitization to the hapten diphenylcyclopropenone (DPC). The receptors here all came from a woman aged 25 to 45 with alopecia areata. Some clones in this sample may be carry-over from other donors' samples. Each CDR3 is given with its conserved first and last residue. A D gene is named only where the DNA matches it firmly. A clone size is listed for some rows: how often the clone was seen (once, few, many), or a class if it is expanded.

CDR3 | DNA | size | V | D | length | J
CASSIRPGNTYTF | TGTGCCAGCAGCATTCGTCCAGGGAACACCTACACCTTC | many | TRBV5-6 | NA | 13 | TRBJ1-2
CASRQNGAVNTQYF | TGTGCCAGCAGGCAAAATGGGGCCGTGAATACGCAGTATTTT | many | TRBV7-2 | NA | 14 | TRBJ2-3
CASSLSSGQFF | TGTGCCAGCAGCTTATCCAGTGGGCAGTTCTTC | few | TRBV13 | NA | 11 | TRBJ2-1
CASSSAGTSTDTQYF | TGTGCCAGCAGCTCGGCCGGGACAAGCACAGATACGCAGTATTTT | few | TRBV7-2 | NA | 15 | TRBJ2-3
CASSLQRGGLGNIQYF | TGTGCCAGTAGTCTTCAGCGGGGGGGCCTCGGAAACATTCAGTACTTC | many | TRBV19 | TRBD2 | 16 | TRBJ2-4
CASGLSGANVLTF | TGTGCTAGTGGTTTGTCTGGGGCCAACGTCCTGACTTTC | many | TRBV12-5 | NA | 13 | TRBJ2-6
CASSQSWRLFF | TGTGCCAGCAGTCAGTCCTGGCGGCTGTTTTTT | NA | TRBV28 | NA | 11 | TRBJ1-4
CASSPGQGQPQHF | TGTGCCAGCAGCCCTGGACAGGGCCAGCCCCAGCATTTT | many | TRBV27 | TRBD1 | 13 | TRBJ1-5
CASSRLTEGSDTQYF | TGTGCCAGCAGCCGACTGACAGAGGGGTCAGATACGCAGTATTTT | many | TRBV7-6 | NA | 15 | TRBJ2-3
CASSQGGSYEQYF | TGCGCCAGCAGCCAGGGGGGTTCCTACGAGCAGTACTTC | few | TRBV4-3 | NA | 13 | TRBJ2-7
CASSLREAYTQYF | TGTGCCAGCAGTTTGCGGGAGGCGTATACGCAGTATTTT | few | TRBV12-3/TRBV12-4 | TRBD2 | 13 | TRBJ2-3
CASSLGPSNTEAFF | TGTGCCAGCAGCCTAGGGCCATCGAACACTGAAGCTTTCTTT | many | TRBV7-3 | NA | 14 | TRBJ1-1
CASSYSTSVYEQFF | TGTGCCAGCAGTTACTCGACTAGTGTCTATGAGCAGTTCTTC | NA | TRBV6-5 | NA | 14 | TRBJ2-1
CASSQTQTGEQFF | TGTGCCAGCAGCCAAACTCAGACTGGTGAGCAGTTCTTC | many | TRBV11-3 | NA | 13 | TRBJ2-1
CASSGGRLRDTEAFF | TGTGCCAGCAGCGGGGGACGTCTGAGAGACACTGAAGCTTTCTTT | few | TRBV5-5 | NA | 15 | TRBJ1-1
CSTLSNEQFF | TGCAGCACCCTCTCGAATGAGCAGTTCTTC | many | TRBV29-1 | NA | 10 | TRBJ2-1
CSACDRTNEKLFF | TGCAGCGCATGTGACAGAACTAATGAAAAACTGTTTTTT | many | TRBV29-1 | NA | 13 | TRBJ1-4
CASSLKYSGELFF | TGTGCTAGCAGCTTAAAGTACTCCGGGGAGCTGTTTTTT | many | TRBV7-7 | NA | 13 | TRBJ2-2
CSVNTGEAFF | TGCAGCGTTAACACGGGGGAAGCTTTCTTT | few | TRBV29-1 | NA | 10 | TRBJ1-1
CTAGTTNYGYTF | TGCACGGCAGGAACCACTAACTATGGCTACACCTTC | few | TRBV29-1 | NA | 12 | TRBJ1-2
CASSPDGSQPQHF | TGTGCCAGCTCACCAGACGGGAGTCAGCCCCAGCATTTT | many | TRBV18 | NA | 13 | TRBJ1-5
CASSLFGPGRNTEAFF | TGTGCCAGCAGTTTATTCGGACCGGGACGAAACACTGAAGCTTTCTTT | few | TRBV28 | NA | 16 | TRBJ1-1
CASSLTPQGSAGAFF | TGTGCCAGCAGCCTCACTCCTCAGGGTTCTGCGGGAGCTTTCTTT | many | TRBV7-2 | NA | 15 | TRBJ1-1
CAISESTGRDGANVLTF | TGTGCCATCAGTGAGTCCACAGGGAGGGATGGGGCCAACGTCCTGACTTTC | many | TRBV10-3 | NA | 17 | TRBJ2-6
CASSLDSGSRNEQYF | TGTGCCAGCAGTCTAGACAGCGGGTCGAGGAACGAGCAGTACTTC | many | TRBV6-6 | NA | 15 | TRBJ2-7
CASSATTVYSYEQYF | TGTGCCAGCAGCGCGACGACAGTTTACTCCTACGAGCAGTACTTC | few | TRBV7-6 | NA | 15 | TRBJ2-7
CASRLGTGQMNTEAFF | TGTGCCAGCAGATTGGGGACAGGGCAGATGAACACTGAAGCTTTCTTT | many | TRBV28 | TRBD1 | 16 | TRBJ1-1
CASSSLVGSSYNEQFF | TGTGCCAGCAGCTCCTTGGTCGGAAGCTCCTACAATGAGCAGTTCTTC | few | TRBV7-9 | NA | 16 | TRBJ2-1
CATSRDMGSKGAQHF | TGTGCCACCAGCAGAGATATGGGGTCTAAGGGGGCCCAGCATTTT | NA | TRBV15 | NA | 15 | TRBJ1-5
CASSLGAGMNTEAFF | TGTGCCAGCAGCTTAGGTGCAGGAATGAACACTGAAGCTTTCTTT | many | TRBV7-8 | NA | 15 | TRBJ1-1
CASSGDFKNEQFF | TGTGCCAGCAGCGGGGACTTCAAGAATGAGCAGTTCTTC | many | TRBV9 | NA | 13 | TRBJ2-1
CASSQAALSGRDYEQYF | TGCGCCAGCAGCCAAGCGGCCCTCAGCGGCCGCGACTACGAGCAGTACTTC | NA | TRBV4-3 | NA | 17 | TRBJ2-7
CASSEGRPSSTDTQYF | TGTGCCAGCAGTGAAGGCAGGCCTTCTAGCACAGATACGCAGTATTTT | few | TRBV2 | NA | 16 | TRBJ2-3
CASSLGGQTNTEAFF | TGTGCCAGCAGCTTAGGGGGACAAACAAACACTGAAGCTTTCTTT | many | TRBV7-6 | NA | 15 | TRBJ1-1
CASRGPRGYEQYF | TGTGCCAGCCGGGGACCGAGGGGTTACGAGCAGTACTTC | many | TRBV12-3/TRBV12-4 | NA | 13 | TRBJ2-7
CASSPPSLGSGANVLTF | TGTGCCAGCTCACCACCTTCGTTGGGATCTGGGGCCAACGTCCTGACTTTC | many | TRBV18 | NA | 17 | TRBJ2-6
CASSQGGSSYEQYF | TGTGCCAGCAGTCAGGGGGGCAGCTCCTACGAGCAGTACTTC | many | TRBV28 | NA | 14 | TRBJ2-7
CASSLGRNQETQYF | TGTGCCAGCAGCTTGGGCCGGAACCAAGAGACCCAGTACTTC | NA | TRBV5-4 | NA | 14 | TRBJ2-5
CASSLGGLNYGYTF | TGTGCCAGCAGCTTGGGGGGCCTTAACTATGGCTACACCTTC | many | TRBV7-2 | NA | 14 | TRBJ1-2